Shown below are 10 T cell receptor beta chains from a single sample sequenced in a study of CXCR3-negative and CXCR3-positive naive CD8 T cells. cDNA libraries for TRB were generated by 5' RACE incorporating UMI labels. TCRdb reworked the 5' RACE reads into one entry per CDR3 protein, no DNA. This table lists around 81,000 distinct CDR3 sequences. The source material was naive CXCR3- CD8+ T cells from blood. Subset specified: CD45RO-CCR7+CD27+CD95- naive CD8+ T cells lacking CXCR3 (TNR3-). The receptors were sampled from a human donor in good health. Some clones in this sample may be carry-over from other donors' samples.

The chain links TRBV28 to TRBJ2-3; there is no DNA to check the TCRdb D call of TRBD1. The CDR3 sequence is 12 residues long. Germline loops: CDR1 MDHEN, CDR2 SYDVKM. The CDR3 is CASSLPGFTQYF.

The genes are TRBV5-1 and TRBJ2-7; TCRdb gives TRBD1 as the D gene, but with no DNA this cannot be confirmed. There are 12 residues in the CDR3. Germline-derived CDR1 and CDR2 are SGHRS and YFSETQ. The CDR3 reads CASRDRAHEQYF. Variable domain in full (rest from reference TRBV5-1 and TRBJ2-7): KAGVTQTPRYLIKTRGQQVTLSCSPISGHRSVSWYQQTPGQGLQFLFEYFSETQRNKGNFPGRFSGRQFSNSRSEMNVSTLELGDSALYLCASRDRAHEQYFGPGTRLTVT.

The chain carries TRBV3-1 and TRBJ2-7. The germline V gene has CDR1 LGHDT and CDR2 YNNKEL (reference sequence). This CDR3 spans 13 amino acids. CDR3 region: CASSHGSFYEQYF.

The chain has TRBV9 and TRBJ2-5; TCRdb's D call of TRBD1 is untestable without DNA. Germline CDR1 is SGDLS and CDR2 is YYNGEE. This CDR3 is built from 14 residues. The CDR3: CASSVQGTQETQYF.

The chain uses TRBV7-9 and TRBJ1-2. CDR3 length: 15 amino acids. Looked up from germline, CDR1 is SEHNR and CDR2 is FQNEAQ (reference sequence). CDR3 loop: CASSPREGANYGYTF.

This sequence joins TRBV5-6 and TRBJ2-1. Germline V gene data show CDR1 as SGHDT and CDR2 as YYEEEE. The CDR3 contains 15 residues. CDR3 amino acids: CASSLRVRSYNEQFF.

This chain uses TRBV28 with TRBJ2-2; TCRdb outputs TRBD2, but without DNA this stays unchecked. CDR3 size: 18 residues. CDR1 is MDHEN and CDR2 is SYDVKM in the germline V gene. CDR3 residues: CASSPLGLAEPNTGELFF.

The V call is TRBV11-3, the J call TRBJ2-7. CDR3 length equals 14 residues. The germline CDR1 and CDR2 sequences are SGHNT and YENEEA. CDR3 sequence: CASSGSRAAYEQYF.

CDR3 in amino acids: CSARTEVGNTIYF. The chain recombines TRBV29-1 with TRBJ1-3; no DNA is available, so the TRBD1 call from TCRdb remains unchecked. Per germline, CDR1 SQVTM and CDR2 ANQGSEA. This CDR3 comprises 13 residues.

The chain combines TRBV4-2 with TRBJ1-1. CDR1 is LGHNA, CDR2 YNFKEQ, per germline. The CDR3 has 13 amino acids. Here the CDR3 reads CASSPKMNTEAFF.